These T cell receptor beta chains were read from a single sample in a study of high-grade serous ovarian cancer treatment subgroups. This table comes from immunoSEQ multiplex PCR, and its TCRdb copy is limited to in-frame clones, with some not included. In the table there are fewer than 20,000 clones, roughly four fifths of which are singletons. The specimen sequenced was tumor tissue. The receptor set was obtained from a human donor with high-grade serous ovarian cancer. Each CDR3 is given with its conserved first and last residue. The order of the fields is D gene, J gene, clone size, V gene, CDR3 DNA, CDR3 protein. D genes are given only for firm matches. A clone size is listed for some rows: how often the clone was seen (once, few, many), or a class if it is expanded.

d_call: NA
j_call: TRBJ1-1
clone_size: few
v_call: TRBV30
cdr3_nt: TGTGCCTGGAGCCTTGAGACAGAGAACACTGAAGCTTTCTTT
cdr3_aa: CAWSLETENTEAFF

d_call: NA
j_call: TRBJ2-1
clone_size: NA
v_call: TRBV6-1
cdr3_nt: TGTGCCAGCAGTGAAAAAGTGGCAGCCGGCAATGAGCAGTTCTTC
cdr3_aa: CASSEKVAAGNEQFF

d_call: NA
j_call: TRBJ2-7
clone_size: NA
v_call: TRBV2
cdr3_nt: TGTGCCAGCAGTGCCCTTTACCCCCGGGGCTTATACGAGCAGTACTTC
cdr3_aa: CASSALYPRGLYEQYF

d_call: NA
j_call: TRBJ1-1
clone_size: NA
v_call: TRBV11-2
cdr3_nt: TGTGCCAGCAGCTTAGGGTTGGGGGCGGAAGCTTTCTTT
cdr3_aa: CASSLGLGAEAFF

d_call: NA
j_call: TRBJ2-6
clone_size: NA
v_call: TRBV7-2
cdr3_nt: TGTGCCAGCAGCTTAGAAGGGTCTGGGGCCAACGTCCTGACTTTC
cdr3_aa: CASSLEGSGANVLTF

d_call: NA
j_call: TRBJ1-2
clone_size: NA
v_call: TRBV7-2
cdr3_nt: TGTGCCAGCAGTTTGACAGGCGGGATTAACTATGGCTACACCTTC
cdr3_aa: CASSLTGGINYGYTF

d_call: TRBD1
j_call: TRBJ1-5
clone_size: NA
v_call: TRBV7-2
cdr3_nt: TGTGCCAGCAGCGAGACAGGGAATCAGCCCCAGCATTTT
cdr3_aa: CASSETGNQPQHF

d_call: TRBD2
j_call: TRBJ2-2
clone_size: NA
v_call: TRBV18
cdr3_nt: TGTGCCAGCTCACCCCTCGGTGGGGGGGCGAACACCGGGGAGCTGTTTTTT
cdr3_aa: CASSPLGGGANTGELFF

d_call: NA
j_call: TRBJ2-1
clone_size: NA
v_call: TRBV28
cdr3_nt: TGTGCCAGTAGTGATTTCTCCTACAATGAGCAGTTCTTC
cdr3_aa: CASSDFSYNEQFF

d_call: NA
j_call: TRBJ1-1
clone_size: few
v_call: TRBV6-6
cdr3_nt: TGTGCCAGCAGTGCCCCGGACGGGAACACTGAAGCTTTCTTT
cdr3_aa: CASSAPDGNTEAFF

d_call: NA
j_call: TRBJ1-6
clone_size: NA
v_call: TRBV7-8
cdr3_nt: TGTGCCAGCAGAGGAAGCTCCTATAATTCACCCCTCCACTTT
cdr3_aa: CASRGSSYNSPLHF

d_call: NA
j_call: TRBJ2-7
clone_size: NA
v_call: TRBV27
cdr3_nt: TGTGCCAGCAGTAAAGCGGATACCTACGAGCAGTACTTC
cdr3_aa: CASSKADTYEQYF

d_call: NA
j_call: TRBJ1-5
clone_size: NA
v_call: TRBV19
cdr3_nt: TGTGCCAGTAGTCCGACAGGACCAGGGCAGCCCCAGCATTTT
cdr3_aa: CASSPTGPGQPQHF

d_call: TRBD1
j_call: TRBJ1-1
clone_size: NA
v_call: TRBV6-1
cdr3_nt: TGTGCCAGCAGCAGAATTACAGGGGGCACTGAAGCTTTCTTT
cdr3_aa: CASSRITGGTEAFF

d_call: TRBD1
j_call: TRBJ2-3
clone_size: NA
v_call: TRBV9
cdr3_nt: TGTGCCAGCAGCCCTAGACAGGGGGCCTACACAGATACGCAGTATTTT
cdr3_aa: CASSPRQGAYTDTQYF

d_call: TRBD1
j_call: TRBJ1-5
clone_size: NA
v_call: TRBV5-1
cdr3_nt: TGCGCCAGCAGCCAAGGGGACAGCCGCAATCAGCCCCAGCATTTT
cdr3_aa: CASSQGDSRNQPQHF

d_call: NA
j_call: TRBJ1-2
clone_size: few
v_call: TRBV27
cdr3_nt: TGTGCCAGCAGTTTACGGGTCGGGCTAAACTATGGCTACACCTTC
cdr3_aa: CASSLRVGLNYGYTF

d_call: NA
j_call: TRBJ2-2
clone_size: few
v_call: TRBV7-2
cdr3_nt: TGTGCCAGCAGTTTACTGACAGGGAGGACCGGGGAGCTGTTTTTT
cdr3_aa: CASSLLTGRTGELFF

d_call: NA
j_call: TRBJ1-1
clone_size: few
v_call: TRBV9
cdr3_nt: TGTGCCAGCAGCCCAATGACAGTGAACACTGAAGCTTTCTTT
cdr3_aa: CASSPMTVNTEAFF

d_call: TRBD1
j_call: TRBJ2-7
clone_size: NA
v_call: TRBV7-2
cdr3_nt: TGTGCCAGCAGCCCTCTACCCTCAGGGGGCTACGAGCAGTACTTC
cdr3_aa: CASSPLPSGGYEQYF

d_call: NA
j_call: TRBJ1-1
clone_size: few
v_call: TRBV14
cdr3_nt: TGTGCCAGCAGCCTGGAGGGGCACACTGAAGCTTTCTTT
cdr3_aa: CASSLEGHTEAFF

d_call: NA
j_call: TRBJ2-3
clone_size: NA
v_call: TRBV14
cdr3_nt: TGTGCCAGCAGCCCGCAGGGATTCACAGATACGCAGTATTTT
cdr3_aa: CASSPQGFTDTQYF

d_call: NA
j_call: TRBJ1-2
clone_size: few
v_call: TRBV11-3
cdr3_nt: TGTGCCAGCAGCCTCCAATACGCTGTTGTCTTC
cdr3_aa: CASSLQYAVVF

d_call: NA
j_call: TRBJ1-2
clone_size: NA
v_call: TRBV7-9
cdr3_nt: TGTGCCAGCAGCTCCTCTGCTGGAGGGAACTATGGCTACACCTTC
cdr3_aa: CASSSSAGGNYGYTF

d_call: TRBD1
j_call: TRBJ1-1
clone_size: NA
v_call: TRBV6-4
cdr3_nt: TGTGCCAGCAGTGCTGAGGGGGCGCCGAACACTGAAGCTTTCTTT
cdr3_aa: CASSAEGAPNTEAFF

d_call: NA
j_call: TRBJ1-4
clone_size: once
v_call: TRBV25-1
cdr3_nt: TGTGCCAGCAGTGGAGCTTTGGGGGAAACTAATGAAAAACTGTTTTTT
cdr3_aa: CASSGALGETNEKLFF

d_call: NA
j_call: TRBJ1-2
clone_size: NA
v_call: TRBV9
cdr3_nt: TGTGCCAGCAGCGCCGACGATGGCTACACCTTC
cdr3_aa: CASSADDGYTF

d_call: TRBD1
j_call: TRBJ1-1
clone_size: once
v_call: TRBV7-2
cdr3_nt: TGTGCCAGCAGCTTAGTATCAGGGGGCTCCATGAACACTGAAGCTTTCTTT
cdr3_aa: CASSLVSGGSMNTEAFF

d_call: NA
j_call: TRBJ1-3
clone_size: NA
v_call: TRBV19
cdr3_nt: TGTGCCAGTTCCTTCTCCAACTCTGGAAACACCATATATTTT
cdr3_aa: CASSFSNSGNTIYF

d_call: TRBD1
j_call: TRBJ2-2
clone_size: NA
v_call: TRBV4-1
cdr3_nt: TGCGCCAGCAGCCAAGAGGACAGGGACACCGGGGAGCTGTTTTTT
cdr3_aa: CASSQEDRDTGELFF

d_call: TRBD1
j_call: TRBJ2-5
clone_size: NA
v_call: TRBV5-6
cdr3_nt: TGTGCCAGCAGCTTGTATAGGGGGCTAGAGACCCAGTACTTC
cdr3_aa: CASSLYRGLETQYF

d_call: TRBD1
j_call: TRBJ2-1
clone_size: NA
v_call: TRBV6-6
cdr3_nt: TGTGCCAGCAGTTATGTCGCTGGACAGGGGAACAATGAGCAGTTCTTC
cdr3_aa: CASSYVAGQGNNEQFF

d_call: NA
j_call: TRBJ2-1
clone_size: NA
v_call: TRBV5-1
cdr3_nt: TGCGCCAGCAGCTCGACCATAAGCTCCTACAATGAGCAGTTCTTC
cdr3_aa: CASSSTISSYNEQFF

d_call: NA
j_call: TRBJ1-5
clone_size: NA
v_call: TRBV14
cdr3_nt: TGTGCCAGCAGCCAAGGGCCTGGGCCCCAGCATTTT
cdr3_aa: CASSQGPGPQHF

d_call: NA
j_call: TRBJ2-5
clone_size: NA
v_call: TRBV2
cdr3_nt: TGTGCCAGCAGGTACCAAGAGACCCAGTACTTC
cdr3_aa: CASRYQETQYF